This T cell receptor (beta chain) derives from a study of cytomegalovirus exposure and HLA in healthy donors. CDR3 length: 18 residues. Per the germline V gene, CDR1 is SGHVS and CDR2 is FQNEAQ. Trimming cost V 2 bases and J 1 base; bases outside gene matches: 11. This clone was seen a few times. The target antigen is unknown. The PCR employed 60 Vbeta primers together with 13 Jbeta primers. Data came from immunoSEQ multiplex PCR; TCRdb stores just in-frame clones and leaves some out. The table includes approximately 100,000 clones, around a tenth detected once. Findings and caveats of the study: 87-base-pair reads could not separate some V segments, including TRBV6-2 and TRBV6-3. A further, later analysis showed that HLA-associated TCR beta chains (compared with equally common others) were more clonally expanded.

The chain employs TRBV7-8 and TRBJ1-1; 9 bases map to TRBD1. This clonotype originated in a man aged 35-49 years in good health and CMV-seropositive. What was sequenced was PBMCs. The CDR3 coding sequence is TGTGCCAGCAGCTTAAGTATCCGGGACAGGGTGAAGAACACTGAAGCTTTCTTT. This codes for CASSLSIRDRVKNTEAFF.